This TCR gamma chain is drawn from a study of γδ T cells in repeated Plasmodium falciparum infection. On the study more broadly: The natural-infection arm compared Malian children under seasonal malaria with matched Australian children. Sampling occurred at baseline, pre-infection for selected infections, and 21 days post-infection.

TCRdb reanalysed the multiplex PCR reads with CATT. The table records 25,000 to 35,000 gamma-chain clones, under 1.5% of them present only once. Germline V gives CDR1 GITISATS, CDR2 ISYDGTV (reference sequence). Trimming cost V 0 bases and J 9 bases; bases outside gene matches: 8. The CDR3 runs to 17 residues. Flow sorting of PBMC yielded separate Vgamma9/Vdelta2+ and Vdelta2-negative gammadelta T cell populations for bulk repertoire analysis. This clone has just a few counts. This sequence is one base from a far larger clone and is likely a read error. Other DNA sequences from this sample encode an identical CDR3 as well.

Sequenced sample: gamma-delta T cells from blood. The chain links TRGV9 to TRGJP. Assignment of the J gene here rests on matching the DNA to germline, because TCRdb gives none. The sequence was collected from a pool of human donors (malaria-infected and uninfected, not separated). CDR3 in DNA: TGTGCCTTGTGGGAGGTGTTAGTAGGGTTGGGCAAAAAAATCAAGGTATTT. It codes for CALWEVLVGLGKKIKVF.